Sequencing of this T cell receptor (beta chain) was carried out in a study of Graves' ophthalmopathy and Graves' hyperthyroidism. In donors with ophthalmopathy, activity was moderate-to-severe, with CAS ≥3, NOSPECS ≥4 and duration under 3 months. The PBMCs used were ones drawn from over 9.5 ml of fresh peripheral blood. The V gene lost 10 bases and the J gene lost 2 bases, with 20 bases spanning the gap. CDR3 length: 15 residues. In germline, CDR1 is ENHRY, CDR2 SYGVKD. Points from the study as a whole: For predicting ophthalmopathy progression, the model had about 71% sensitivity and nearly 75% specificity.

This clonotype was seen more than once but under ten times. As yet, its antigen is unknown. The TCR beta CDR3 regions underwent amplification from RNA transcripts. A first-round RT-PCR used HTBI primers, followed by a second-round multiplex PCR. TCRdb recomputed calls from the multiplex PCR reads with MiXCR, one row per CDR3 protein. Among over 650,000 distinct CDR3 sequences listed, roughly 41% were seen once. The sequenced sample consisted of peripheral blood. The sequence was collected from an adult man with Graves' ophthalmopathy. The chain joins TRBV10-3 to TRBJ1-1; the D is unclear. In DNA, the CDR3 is TGTGCCAGCTCACCAGTACGCGACACCAACACTGAAGCTTTCTTT. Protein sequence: CASSPVRDTNTEAFF.